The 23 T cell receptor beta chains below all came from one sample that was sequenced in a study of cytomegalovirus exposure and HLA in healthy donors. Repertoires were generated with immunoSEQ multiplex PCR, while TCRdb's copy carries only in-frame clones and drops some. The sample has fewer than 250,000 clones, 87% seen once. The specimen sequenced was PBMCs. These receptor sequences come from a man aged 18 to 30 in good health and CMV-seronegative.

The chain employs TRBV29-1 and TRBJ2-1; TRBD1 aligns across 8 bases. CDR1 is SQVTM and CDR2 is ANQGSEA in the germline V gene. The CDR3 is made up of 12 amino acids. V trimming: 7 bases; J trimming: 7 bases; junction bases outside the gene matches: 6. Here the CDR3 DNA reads TGCAGCGCTAGGACAGGGATGAATGAGCAGTTCTTC. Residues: CSARTGMNEQFF.

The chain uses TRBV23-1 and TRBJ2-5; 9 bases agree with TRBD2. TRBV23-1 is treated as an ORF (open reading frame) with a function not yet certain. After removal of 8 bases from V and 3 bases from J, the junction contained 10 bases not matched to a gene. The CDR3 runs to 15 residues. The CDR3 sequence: CASYRMLAGKETQYF. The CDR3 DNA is TGCGCCAGCTATCGGATGCTAGCGGGGAAAGAGACCCAGTACTTC.

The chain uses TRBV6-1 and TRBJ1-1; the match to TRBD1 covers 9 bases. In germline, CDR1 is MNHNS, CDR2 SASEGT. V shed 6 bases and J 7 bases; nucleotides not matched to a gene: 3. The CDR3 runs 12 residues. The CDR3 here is CASRQGAGEAFF. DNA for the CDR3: TGTGCCAGCAGACAGGGGGCGGGTGAAGCTTTCTTT.

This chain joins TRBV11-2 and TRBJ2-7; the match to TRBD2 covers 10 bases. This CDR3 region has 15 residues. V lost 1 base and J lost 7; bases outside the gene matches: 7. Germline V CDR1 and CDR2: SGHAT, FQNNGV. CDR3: CASSLASGGAWEQYF. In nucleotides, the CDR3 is TGTGCCAGCAGCTTAGCGAGCGGGGGGGCTTGGGAGCAGTACTTC.

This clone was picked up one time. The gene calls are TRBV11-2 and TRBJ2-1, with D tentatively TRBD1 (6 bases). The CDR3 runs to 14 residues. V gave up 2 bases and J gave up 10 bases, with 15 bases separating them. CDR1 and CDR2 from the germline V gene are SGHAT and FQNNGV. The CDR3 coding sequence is TGTGCCAGCAGCTTAAGGGTCCGGGACACGGAGCAGTTCTTC. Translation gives CASSLRVRDTEQFF. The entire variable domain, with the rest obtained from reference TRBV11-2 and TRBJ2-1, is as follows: EAGVAQSPRYKIIEKRQSVAFWCNPISGHATLYWYQQILGQGPKLLIQFQNNGVVDDSQLPKDRFSAERLKGVDSTLKIQPAKLEDSAVYLCASSLRVRDTEQFFGPGTRLTVL.

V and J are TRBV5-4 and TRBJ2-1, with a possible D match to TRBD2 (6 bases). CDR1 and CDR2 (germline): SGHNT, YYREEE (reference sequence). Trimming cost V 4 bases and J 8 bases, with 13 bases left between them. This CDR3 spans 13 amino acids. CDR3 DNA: TGTGCCAGCAGCCCTAGCGTTGGGGATGAGCAGTTCTTC. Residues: CASSPSVGDEQFF.

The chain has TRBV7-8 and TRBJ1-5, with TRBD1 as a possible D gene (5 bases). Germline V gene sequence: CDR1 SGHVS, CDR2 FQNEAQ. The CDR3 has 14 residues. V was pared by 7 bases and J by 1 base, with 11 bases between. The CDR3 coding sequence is TGTGCCAGCAAGGCAGGGAAAAGCAATCAGCCCCAGCATTTT. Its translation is CASKAGKSNQPQHF. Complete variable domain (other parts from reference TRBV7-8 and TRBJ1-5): GAGVSQSPRYKVAKRGQDVALRCDPISGHVSLFWYQQALGQGPEFLTYFQNEAQLDKSGLPSDRFFAERPEGSVSTLKIQRTQQEDSAVYLCASKAGKSNQPQHFGDGTRLSIL.

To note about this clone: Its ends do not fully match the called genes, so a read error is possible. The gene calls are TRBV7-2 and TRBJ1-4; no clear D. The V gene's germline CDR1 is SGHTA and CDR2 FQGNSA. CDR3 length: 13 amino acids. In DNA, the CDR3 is TGTGCCAGCAGCCGATCGACGACTGTTCCTCAAGCCTTT. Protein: CASSRSTTVPQAF. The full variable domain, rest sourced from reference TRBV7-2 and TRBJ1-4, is GAGVSQSPSNKVTEKGKDVELRCDPISGHTALYWYRQSLGQGLEFLIYFQGNSAPDKSGLPSDRFSAERTGGSVSTLTIQRTQQEDSAVYLCASSRSTTVPQAFGSGTQLSVL.

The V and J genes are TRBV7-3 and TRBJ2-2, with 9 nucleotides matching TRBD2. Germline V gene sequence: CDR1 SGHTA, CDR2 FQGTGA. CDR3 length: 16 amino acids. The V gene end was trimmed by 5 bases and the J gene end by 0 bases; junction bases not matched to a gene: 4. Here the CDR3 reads CASSPLAGANTGELFF. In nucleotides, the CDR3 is TGTGCCAGCAGCCCCTTAGCGGGAGCGAACACCGGGGAGCTGTTTTTT.

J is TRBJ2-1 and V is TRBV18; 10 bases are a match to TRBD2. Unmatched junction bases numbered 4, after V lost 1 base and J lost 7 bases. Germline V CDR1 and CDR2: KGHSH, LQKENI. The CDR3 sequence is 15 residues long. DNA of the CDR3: TGTGCCAGCTCACCACTAGCGGGGGGTCGGAATGAGCAGTTCTTC. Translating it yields CASSPLAGGRNEQFF.

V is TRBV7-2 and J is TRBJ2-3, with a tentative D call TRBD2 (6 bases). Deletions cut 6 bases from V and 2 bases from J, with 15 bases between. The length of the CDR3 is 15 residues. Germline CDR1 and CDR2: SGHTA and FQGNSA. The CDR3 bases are TGTGCCAGCAGTTCCGGGACTTGGATCACAGATACGCAGTATTTT. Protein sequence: CASSSGTWITDTQYF.

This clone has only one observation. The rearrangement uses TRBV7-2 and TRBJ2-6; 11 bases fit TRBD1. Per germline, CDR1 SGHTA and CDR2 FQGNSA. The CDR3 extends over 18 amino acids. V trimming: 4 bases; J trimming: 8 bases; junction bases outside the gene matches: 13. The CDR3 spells CASSYPGQGVPGPNVLTF. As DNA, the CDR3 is TGTGCCAGCAGCTATCCGGGACAGGGGGTCCCGGGACCCAACGTCCTGACTTTC.

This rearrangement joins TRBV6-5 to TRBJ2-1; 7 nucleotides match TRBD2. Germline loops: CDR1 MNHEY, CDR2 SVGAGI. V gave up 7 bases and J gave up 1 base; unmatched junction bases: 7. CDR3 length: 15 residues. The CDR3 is CASIGSGGSYNEQFF. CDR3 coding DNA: TGTGCCAGCATAGGATCGGGGGGTTCCTACAATGAGCAGTTCTTC.

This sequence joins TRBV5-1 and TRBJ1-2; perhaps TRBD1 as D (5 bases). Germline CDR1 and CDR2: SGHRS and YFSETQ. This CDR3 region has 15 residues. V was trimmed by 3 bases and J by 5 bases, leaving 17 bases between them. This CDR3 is CASSSSGASTYGYTF. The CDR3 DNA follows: TGCGCCAGCAGCTCGAGTGGGGCCTCGACTTATGGCTACACCTTC.

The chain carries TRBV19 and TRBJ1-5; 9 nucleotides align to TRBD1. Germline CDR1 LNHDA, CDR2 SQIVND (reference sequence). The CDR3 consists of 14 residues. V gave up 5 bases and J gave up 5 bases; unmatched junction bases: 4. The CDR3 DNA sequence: TGTGCCAGTAGTTACCGACAGGGGGATCAGCCCCAGCATTTT. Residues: CASSYRQGDQPQHF.

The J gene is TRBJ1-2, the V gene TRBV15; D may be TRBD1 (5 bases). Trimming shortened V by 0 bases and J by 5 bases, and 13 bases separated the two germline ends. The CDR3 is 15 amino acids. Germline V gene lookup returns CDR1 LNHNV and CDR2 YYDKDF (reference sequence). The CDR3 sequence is CATSRDPRAAYGYTF. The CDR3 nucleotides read TGTGCCACCAGCAGAGACCCCAGGGCCGCATATGGCTACACCTTC.

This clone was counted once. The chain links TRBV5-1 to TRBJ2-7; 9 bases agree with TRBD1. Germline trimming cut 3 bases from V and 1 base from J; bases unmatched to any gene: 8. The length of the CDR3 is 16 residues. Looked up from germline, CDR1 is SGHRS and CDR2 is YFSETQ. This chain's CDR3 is CASSSITGGGSYEQYF. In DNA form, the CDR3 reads TGCGCCAGCAGCTCGATTACAGGGGGCGGTTCCTACGAGCAGTACTTC.

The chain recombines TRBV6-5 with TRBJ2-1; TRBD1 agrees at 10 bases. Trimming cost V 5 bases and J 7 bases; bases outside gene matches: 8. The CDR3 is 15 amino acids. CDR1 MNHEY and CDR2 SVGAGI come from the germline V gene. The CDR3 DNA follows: TGTGCCAGCAGTCGAGGGACAGGGGAGGGGAATGAGCAGTTCTTC. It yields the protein CASSRGTGEGNEQFF.

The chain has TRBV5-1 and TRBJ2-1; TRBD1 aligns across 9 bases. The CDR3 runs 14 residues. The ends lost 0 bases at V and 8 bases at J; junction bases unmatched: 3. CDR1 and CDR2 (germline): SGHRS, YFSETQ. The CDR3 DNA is TGCGCCAGCAGCTTGGGGGACAGGGTGGATGAGCAGTTCTTC. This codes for CASSLGDRVDEQFF.

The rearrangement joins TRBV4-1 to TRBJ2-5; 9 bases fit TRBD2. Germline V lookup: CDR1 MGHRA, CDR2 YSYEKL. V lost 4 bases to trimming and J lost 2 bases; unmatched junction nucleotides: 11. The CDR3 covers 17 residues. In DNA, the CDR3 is TGCGCCAGCAGCCCCCCTTCAGCCCTAGCGGGGCAAGAGACCCAGTACTTC. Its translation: CASSPPSALAGQETQYF.

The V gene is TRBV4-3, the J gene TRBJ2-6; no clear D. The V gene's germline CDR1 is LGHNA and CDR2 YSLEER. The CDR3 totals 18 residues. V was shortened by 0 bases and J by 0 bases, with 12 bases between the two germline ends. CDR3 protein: CASSQDSSIVSGANVLTF. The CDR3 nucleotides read TGCGCCAGCAGCCAAGATTCAAGCATCGTCTCTGGGGCCAACGTCCTGACTTTC.

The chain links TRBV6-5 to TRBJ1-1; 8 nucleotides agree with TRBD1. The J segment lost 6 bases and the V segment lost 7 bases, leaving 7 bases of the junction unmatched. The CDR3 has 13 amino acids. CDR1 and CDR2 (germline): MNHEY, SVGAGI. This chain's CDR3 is CASTKQGVAEAFF. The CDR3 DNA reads TGTGCCAGCACCAAACAGGGGGTCGCTGAAGCTTTCTTT.

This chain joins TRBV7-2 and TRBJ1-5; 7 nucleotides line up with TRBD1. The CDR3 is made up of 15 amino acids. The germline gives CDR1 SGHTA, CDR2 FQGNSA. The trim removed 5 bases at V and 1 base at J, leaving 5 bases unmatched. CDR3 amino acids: CASSPMTGSNQPQHF. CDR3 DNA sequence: TGTGCCAGCAGCCCGATGACAGGGAGCAATCAGCCCCAGCATTTT.